This T cell receptor (beta chain) was observed in a study of blood T cell repertoires in COVID-19. Study context: Sample material is recorded as cDNA or gDNA derived from T cells, B-cell-depleted T cells, or PBMCs.

Source study methods: It was from reference gene primer amplification that nucleated cell counts were estimated. Profiling relied on immunoSEQ multiplex PCR, and the TCRdb table lists in-frame clones only, not all of them. That table furnishes V, J and clone size, whereas the DNA furnished D and trimming. The sample carries about 220,000 clones, about 80% recorded once. Ages ranged from roughly 18 to 100 years, with residence in about 24 US areas. The CDR3 length is 12 residues. Trimming removed 2 bases at V and 3 bases at J, with 5 bases between. In germline, CDR1 is SGHRS, CDR2 YFSETQ. Sequencing was carried out using PBMCs or T cells enriched from blood (not recorded which). The V gene is TRBV5-1, the J gene TRBJ2-5; the D gene is possibly TRBD1 (5 bases). The TCR sequence derives from a woman in her forties with acute COVID-19. The CDR3 nucleotides read TGCGCCAGCAGCTTAGGGGAAGAGACCCAGTACTTC. Translation: CASSLGEETQYF.